One and the same sample provided the 24 T cell receptor beta chains below, sequenced in a study of human T cells and chemical hapten exposure. Documented time point: pre-sensitization, week 0. Treatment noted: therapeutic diphenylcyclopropenone sensitization with weekly scalp DPC. TCRdb processed the RACE reads anew with MiXCR; each CDR3 protein has one entry. The data contain 250,000 to 300,000 distinct CDR3 sequences, around 7.7% of them singletons. Sequences were derived from whole blood, sampled in connection with sensitization to the hapten diphenylcyclopropenone (DPC). The receptors were sampled from a man younger than 30 with alopecia areata. Some clones in this sample may be carry-over from other donors' samples.

This clonotype has just a few counts. The chain employs TRBV7-9 and TRBJ1-2, with 7 bases identical to TRBD1. The CDR3 has 16 residues. Trimming at V came to 0 bases and at J to 1 base, leaving 5 bases not matched to a gene. CDR1 and CDR2 (germline): SEHNR, FQNEAQ (reference sequence). CDR3 sequence: CASSLAGTDYNYGYTF. The CDR3 DNA reads TGTGCCAGCAGCTTAGCTGGGACAGACTATAACTATGGCTACACCTTC.

Only a few counts were recorded for this clonotype. The chain recombines TRBV28 with TRBJ2-1, with D maybe TRBD2 (5 bases). The V end was cut by 6 bases, the J end by 6 bases, with 24 bases between. From germline, CDR1 is MDHEN and CDR2 SYDVKM. The CDR3 contains 17 residues. The CDR3 DNA sequence: TGTGCCAGCAGCAAAAAACTAGTACCCGCGAGACGCAATGAGCAGTTCTTC. Its translation is CASSKKLVPARRNEQFF.

Only a few counts were recorded for this clonotype. The J gene is TRBJ1-6, the V gene TRBV20-1; no reliable D call. V was clipped by 2 bases and J by 8 bases, with 13 bases between them. CDR3 length: 14 amino acids. The germline CDR1 and CDR2 sequences are DFQATT and SNEGSKA (reference sequence). In DNA, the CDR3 is TGCAGTGCTAGATCCGGACCGGCTGATTCACCCCTCCACTTT. Residues: CSARSGPADSPLHF.

This chain links TRBV5-1 with TRBJ2-3; no reliable D call. Looked up from germline, CDR1 is SGHRS and CDR2 is YFSETQ. The CDR3 is 15 residues long. Trimming removed 1 base from V and 2 bases from J, with 11 bases in between. The CDR3 region is CASSLNLMTTDTQYF. The CDR3, as DNA: TGCGCCAGCAGCTTGAACCTAATGACCACAGATACGCAGTATTTT.

J is TRBJ1-3 and V is TRBV7-2; D call uncertain. The CDR3 is 13 amino acids. CDR1 is SGHTA and CDR2 is FQGNSA in the germline V gene. Trimming shortened V by 1 base and J by 5 bases, and 6 bases separated the two germline ends. CDR3 sequence reads: CASSLDPRNTIYF. CDR3 in DNA: TGTGCCAGCAGCTTAGATCCGCGAAACACCATATATTTT.

This clonotype was counted at least ten times. This rearrangement joins TRBV7-9 to TRBJ2-7; D is unclear. The germline gives CDR1 SEHNR, CDR2 FQNEAQ (reference sequence). This CDR3 comprises 12 residues. V was pared by 2 bases and J by 4 bases, with 6 bases between. Written as DNA, the CDR3 is TGTGCCAGCAGCTTAAACCCGTACGAGCAGTACTTC. Protein: CASSLNPYEQYF.

The chain has TRBV4-3 and TRBJ1-4; D not resolved. CDR1 LGHNA and CDR2 YSLEER come from the germline V gene. The V end lost 1 base, the J end lost 3 bases, and 15 bases lay between the germline ends. CDR3 length equals 17 residues. CDR3 amino acids: CASSQGGLVPANEKLFF. In nucleotides, the CDR3 is TGCGCCAGCAGCCAAGGTGGCCTGGTGCCTGCTAATGAAAAACTGTTTTTT.

There are a few counts of this clonotype. This sequence joins TRBV9 and TRBJ2-3; D may be TRBD2 (6 bases). Germline V gene data show CDR1 as SGDLS and CDR2 as YYNGEE. CDR3 size: 14 residues. V shed 4 bases and J shed 2 bases, with 11 bases lying between them. The CDR3, as DNA: TGTGCCAGCAGCAGGGGACTGATCACAGATACGCAGTATTTT. Encoded protein: CASSRGLITDTQYF.

This chain uses TRBV6-1 with TRBJ1-2; no firm D call. The CDR3 covers 14 residues. The ends were cut back, 0 bases at V and 3 bases at J, with 8 bases in the middle. Germline V gene data show CDR1 as MNHNS and CDR2 as SASEGT. The CDR3 DNA is TGTGCCAGCAGTGAAGCGGGCGACCACTATGGCTACACCTTC. Protein: CASSEAGDHYGYTF.

The chain uses TRBV11-2 and TRBJ2-3, with D unresolved. Trimming took 6 bases from V and 2 from J, leaving 12 bases between them. The CDR3 spans 14 residues. Germline lookup yields CDR1 SGHAT and CDR2 FQNNGV. CDR3 nucleotides: TGTGCCAGCAGAGGGTCCCTCTTCACAGATACGCAGTATTTT. Its protein product is CASRGSLFTDTQYF.

This clonotype was seen many times. The chain joins TRBV29-1 to TRBJ1-1; D is possibly TRBD1 (5 bases). Trimming pared 4 bases from V and 6 bases from J, leaving 18 bases between. CDR3 size: 14 residues. CDR1 SQVTM and CDR2 ANQGSEA come from the germline V gene. The CDR3 DNA reads TGCAGCGTTGTCGGGCGACAGATCTCCTCTGAAGCTTTCTTT. It specifies CSVVGRQISSEAFF.

This clonotype was detected only a few times. The chain joins TRBV6-2 or TRBV6-3 to TRBJ2-5, with TRBD2 identical over 8 bases. The ends lost 4 bases at V and 5 bases at J; junction bases unmatched: 3. Per germline, CDR1 MNHEY and CDR2 SVGEGT. CDR3 length equals 13 residues. CDR3 sequence (DNA): TGTGCCAGCAGTTCCAGCGGGGGTGAGACCCAGTACTTC. This encodes CASSSSGGETQYF.

In its sample, this clonotype was seen a few times. V usage is TRBV2 and J usage is TRBJ1-3; possibly TRBD1 for D (5 bases). Germline-derived CDR1 and CDR2 are SNHLY and FYNNEI. CDR3 length: 13 amino acids. Trimming took off 4 bases at V and 4 bases at J, with 8 bases between the two ends. CDR3 amino acids: CASSVDSGNTIYF. The CDR3, as DNA: TGTGCCAGCAGTGTCGACAGCGGAAACACCATATATTTT.

This clonotype has just a few counts. CDR3 sequence reads: CASSVERAGGRGTDTQYF. CDR3 nucleotide sequence: TGTGCCAGCAGCGTAGAGAGAGCGGGGGGGCGTGGCACAGATACGCAGTATTTT. The chain couples TRBV9 to TRBJ2-3, with TRBD2 identical over 10 bases. The V gene's germline CDR1 is SGDLS and CDR2 YYNGEE. This CDR3 is built from 18 residues. J was trimmed by 1 base and V by 0 bases; bases with no gene match: 8.

This chain connects TRBV29-1 to TRBJ2-7; tentatively, D is TRBD1 or TRBD2 (5 bases each). Trimming took off 5 bases at V and 6 bases at J, with 23 bases between the two ends. Germline assignment: CDR1 SQVTM and CDR2 ANQGSEA. CDR3 length: 15 residues. CDR3 sequence (DNA): TGCAGCGTTTCACTTGGCAGGGCTCAGGGACCCGAGCAGTACTTC. The encoded protein is CSVSLGRAQGPEQYF.

There are many counts of this clonotype. The V call is TRBV5-1, the J call TRBJ1-2; 9 bases are a match to TRBD1. The CDR3 is 15 residues long. The germline gives CDR1 SGHRS, CDR2 YFSETQ. Trimming removed 1 base from V and 8 bases from J; junction bases left unmatched: 9. DNA of the CDR3: TGCGCCAGCAGCTTGTATGGGACAGGGAGTATGGGCTACACCTTC. This sequence encodes CASSLYGTGSMGYTF.

This clonotype was picked up many times. The rearrangement links TRBV11-1 to TRBJ2-7, with D tentatively TRBD1 (6 bases). With 5 bases removed from V and 2 bases from J, the gap between germline ends came to 13 bases. CDR1 is SGHAT and CDR2 is FQDESV in the germline V gene (reference sequence). The CDR3 length is 14 residues. The DNA of the CDR3 is TGTGCCAGCAGCCCTGGACAGATGACCTACGAGCAGTACGTC. It codes for CASSPGQMTYEQYV.

This clonotype came up a few times. The gene calls are TRBV7-9 and TRBJ2-7, with TRBD1 matching over 8 bases. Germline values: CDR1 SEHNR, CDR2 FQNEAQ (reference sequence). The CDR3 length is 15 residues. V dropped 5 bases and J dropped 3; count of bases not matched to a gene: 9. The CDR3 DNA reads TGTGCCAGCAGCACCCGGACAGGGAAAGACTACGAGCAGTACTTC. The encoded protein is CASSTRTGKDYEQYF.

This clonotype occurred a few times. This sequence joins TRBV7-2 and TRBJ1-2, with D unresolved. Germline CDR1 reads SGHTA; CDR2 reads FQGNSA. This CDR3 spans 15 amino acids. Trimming removed 7 bases at V and 1 base at J, with 16 bases between. Here the CDR3 reads CASTTPAGYNYGYTF. The CDR3 nucleotides are TGTGCCAGCACAACCCCCGCAGGCTATAACTATGGCTACACCTTC.

The V call is TRBV7-2, the J call TRBJ2-3; D may be TRBD2 (6 bases). CDR1 is SGHTA and CDR2 is FQGNSA in the germline V gene. V gave up 1 base and J gave up 5 bases, with 19 bases separating them. CDR3 length: 17 amino acids. CDR3 DNA: TGTGCCAGCAGCTTAGTCTTGCCTCCCCCCGGGGGAGATACGCAGTATTTT. This encodes CASSLVLPPPGGDTQYF.

This clonotype appeared a few times. V usage is TRBV27 and J usage is TRBJ2-5; 8 bases match TRBD2. CDR1 and CDR2 (germline): MNHEY, SMNVEV (reference sequence). V lost 3 bases and J lost 1; bases outside the gene matches: 4. The CDR3 totals 15 residues. CDR3 nucleotide sequence: TGTGCCAGCAGTTTTTTTGCGGGGGGCCAAGAGACCCAGTACTTC. The encoded protein is CASSFFAGGQETQYF.

This clonotype was seen only a few times. The chain recombines TRBV6-2 or TRBV6-3 with TRBJ2-1, with D unclear. Trimming shortened V by 4 bases and J by 7 bases, and 11 bases separated the two germline ends. The CDR3 contains 13 residues. Germline V gene sequence: CDR1 MNHEY, CDR2 SVGEGT. The CDR3 bases are TGTGCCAGCAGTTTGTGGCCCGCGAATGAGCAGTTCTTC. Protein sequence: CASSLWPANEQFF.

This clonotype was detected many times. This rearrangement joins TRBV4-3 to TRBJ1-6, with no clear D. The CDR3 sequence is 16 residues long. The germline V gene encodes CDR1 LGHNA and CDR2 YSLEER. The V gene lost 4 bases and the J gene lost 13 bases, with 23 bases spanning the gap. The CDR3 region is CASSPDLNAVIHPLHF. For the CDR3, the DNA is TGCGCCAGCAGCCCAGACCTAAATGCCGTAATTCACCCCCTCCACTTT.

The chain joins TRBV4-3 to TRBJ2-7, with unresolved D. Germline CDR1 LGHNA, CDR2 YSLEER. CDR3 length equals 15 residues. Trimming removed 1 base at V and 0 bases at J, with 10 bases between. CDR3 in amino acids: CASSQGVYSSYEQYF. The DNA for the CDR3 is TGCGCCAGCAGCCAAGGAGTCTATAGCTCCTACGAGCAGTACTTC.